One sample yielded the 28 T cell receptor beta chains listed below, sequenced in a study of CD8+ T cells in alopecia areata. TCR sequencing used cDNA made by reverse transcription of extracted RNA. Assay: immunoSEQ multiplex PCR; the TCRdb copy retains only in-frame clones and omits some. The table includes 130,000 to 150,000 clones, 51% detected once. The specimen comprised CD4+ T cells sorted from blood, sampled at week 0. These receptors all stem from a human donor with alopecia areata.

This chain uses TRBV4-1 with TRBJ2-3; no clear D gene. V was shortened by 0 bases and J by 0 bases, with 13 bases between the two germline ends. Germline CDR1 is MGHRA and CDR2 is YSYEKL. The CDR3 totals 17 residues. The CDR3 reads CASSQDISATSTDTQYF. CDR3 DNA sequence: TGCGCCAGCAGCCAAGACATCAGCGCGACTAGCACAGATACGCAGTATTTT.

This clone has just a few counts. The chain carries TRBV19 and TRBJ2-3; D gene ambiguous. V lost 3 bases and J lost 7, with 8 bases in between. The CDR3 runs 12 residues. Germline CDR1 is LNHDA and CDR2 is SQIVND (reference sequence). The CDR3 spells CASSIDWNTQYF. CDR3 nucleotides: TGTGCCAGTAGTATCGACTGGAATACGCAGTATTTT.

The chain couples TRBV6-5 to TRBJ1-2, with unresolved D. The CDR3 contains 13 residues. Between the trimmed V and J ends, which lost 6 bases and 1 base, there was a span of 9 bases. Per the germline V gene, CDR1 is MNHEY and CDR2 is SVGAGI. DNA for the CDR3: TGTGCCAGCAGCCCGACCCTTAACTATGGCTACACCTTC. Translation gives CASSPTLNYGYTF.

The rearrangement joins TRBV7-2 to TRBJ2-1; 14 bases agree with TRBD2. Germline assignment: CDR1 SGHTA and CDR2 FQGNSA. J lost 6 bases, V lost 2 bases, and 3 bases had no gene match. The CDR3 is 16 residues long. The CDR3 nucleotides are TGTGCCAGCAGCTTAATCGGGACTAGCGGGAGCAATGAGCAGTTCTTC. It is translated as CASSLIGTSGSNEQFF.

The chain employs TRBV5-1 and TRBJ2-2; 10 bases fit TRBD1. V trimming: 3 bases; J trimming: 5 bases; junction bases outside the gene matches: 4. The CDR3 spans 15 residues. Germline V CDR1 and CDR2: SGHRS, YFSETQ. The CDR3 coding sequence is TGCGCCAGCAGCTCCCGGGACAGGGGAACCGGGGAGCTGTTTTTT. As protein: CASSSRDRGTGELFF.

This chain links TRBV7-2 with TRBJ1-5; D ambiguous. Trimming removed 5 bases at V and 0 bases at J, with 11 bases between. The CDR3 length is 15 residues. Per the germline V gene, CDR1 is SGHTA and CDR2 is FQGNSA. The CDR3 region is CASSPAGYSNQPQHF. The CDR3 region has the DNA TGTGCCAGCAGCCCGGCCGGGTATAGCAATCAGCCCCAGCATTTT. The whole variable domain, filled in from reference TRBV7-2 and TRBJ1-5, reads GAGVSQSPSNKVTEKGKDVELRCDPISGHTALYWYRQSLGQGLEFLIYFQGNSAPDKSGLPSDRFSAERTGGSVSTLTIQRTQQEDSAVYLCASSPAGYSNQPQHFGDGTRLSIL.

The rearrangement joins TRBV4-2 to TRBJ1-2; possible D gene TRBD1, 6 bases. The CDR3 runs to 15 residues. From germline, CDR1 is LGHNA and CDR2 YNFKEQ. The germline V and J ends were trimmed by 3 bases and 6 bases, with 17 bases remaining between them. The CDR3 region has the DNA TGTGCCAGCAGCCACGCCCCGGGGGGGCAAGATGGCTACACCTTC. Translation gives CASSHAPGGQDGYTF.

The rearrangement uses TRBV29-1 and TRBJ2-5, with D perhaps matching TRBD2 (6 bases). Germline V gene lookup returns CDR1 SQVTM and CDR2 ANQGSEA. The CDR3 is made up of 12 amino acids. Trimming left V 6 bases short and J 5 bases short, with 13 bases between. CDR3 DNA: TGCAGCGTAGGCGGGACGTCGGAGACCCAGTACTTC. As protein: CSVGGTSETQYF.

This sequence joins TRBV7-9 and TRBJ2-7; 9 nucleotides align to TRBD2. The germline V gene encodes CDR1 SEHNR and CDR2 FQNEAQ (reference sequence). The CDR3 is 15 amino acids. Unmatched junction bases numbered 7, after V lost 5 bases and J lost 2 bases. The CDR3 here is CASSHSGSPPYEQYF. CDR3 DNA: TGTGCCAGCAGCCATAGCGGGAGCCCTCCCTACGAGCAGTACTTC.

V gene TRBV9 combines with J gene TRBJ2-7; D possibly corresponds to TRBD1 (5 bases). Trimming stripped 4 bases from V and 8 bases from J, with 13 bases between. CDR1 and CDR2 (germline): SGDLS, YYNGEE. The CDR3 loop spans 12 amino acids. The CDR3 is CASSPTGNKQYF. The DNA for the CDR3 is TGTGCCAGCAGCCCCACAGGAAACAAGCAGTACTTC.

This clone was counted a few times. One junction end disagrees with the germline gene, perhaps due to a read error. This chain uses TRBV29-1 with TRBJ1-2; D uncertain. Looked up from germline, CDR1 is SQVTM and CDR2 is ANQGSEA. The CDR3 has 9 amino acids. DNA of the CDR3: TGCAGCGTTGAACCCGGATCCTCCTTC. Translated: CSVEPGSSF.

The V and J genes are TRBV28 and TRBJ2-5; no firm D call. The CDR3 covers 13 residues. Germline V CDR1 and CDR2: MDHEN, SYDVKM. The germline V and J ends were trimmed by 5 bases and 6 bases, with 13 bases remaining between them. In nucleotides, the CDR3 is TGTGCCAGCAGTCCCAGAAGCTTGAAGACCCAGTACTTC. The encoded protein is CASSPRSLKTQYF.

The genes are TRBV7-9 and TRBJ1-1; 9 bases match TRBD1. V lost 3 bases, J lost 5 bases, and 7 bases stayed unmatched. The CDR3 is 15 residues long. Germline V CDR1 and CDR2: SEHNR, FQNEAQ (reference sequence). The CDR3 region is CASSFTMTGGTEAFF. As DNA, the CDR3 is TGTGCCAGCAGCTTTACAATGACAGGGGGAACTGAAGCTTTCTTT.

The J gene is TRBJ2-5, the V gene TRBV2; no clear D gene. The CDR3 sequence is 11 residues long. Germline lookup yields CDR1 SNHLY and CDR2 FYNNEI. V lost 4 bases and J lost 3, with 3 bases in between. In DNA form, the CDR3 reads TGTGCCAGCAGTGGAGAAGAGACCCAGTACTTC. Protein: CASSGEETQYF.

The V call is TRBV29-1, the J call TRBJ2-7; D remains ambiguous. CDR1 and CDR2 (germline): SQVTM, ANQGSEA. With 2 bases removed from V and 6 bases from J, the gap between germline ends came to 8 bases. This CDR3 has 11 amino acids. The CDR3 DNA reads TGCAGCGTTGAAAGCAGTAGCGAGCAGTACTTC. It encodes CSVESSSEQYF.

The rearrangement links TRBV29-1 to TRBJ2-1; D is unresolved. Germline CDR1 and CDR2: SQVTM and ANQGSEA. Between the trimmed V and J ends, which lost 4 bases and 7 bases, there was a span of 8 bases. The CDR3 covers 11 residues. The DNA of the CDR3 is TGCAGCGTTGGCCGTGGTAATGAGCAGTTCTTC. Its translation is CSVGRGNEQFF.

The chain joins TRBV7-2 to TRBJ2-1, with D maybe TRBD1 (6 bases). V lost 5 bases and J 0 bases, leaving 14 bases between the germline ends. The CDR3 is made up of 16 amino acids. The germline V gene has CDR1 SGHTA and CDR2 FQGNSA. The CDR3 loop is CASSRSQGSSYNEQFF. The CDR3 DNA sequence: TGTGCCAGCAGCCGATCCCAGGGGTCCTCCTACAATGAGCAGTTCTTC.

This clone was recorded a few times. The V and J genes are TRBV29-1 and TRBJ2-7; tentatively, D is TRBD1 (6 bases). CDR3 length: 17 amino acids. From germline, CDR1 is SQVTM and CDR2 ANQGSEA. Between the trimmed V and J ends, which lost 6 bases and 2 bases, there was a span of 26 bases. The CDR3 bases are TGCAGCGTCGCCTCCCAAGTGGGATTCCACAGGGCCTACGAGCAGTACTTC. Its protein is CSVASQVGFHRAYEQYF.

This clone was counted only a few times. The chain combines TRBV30 with TRBJ2-1; perhaps TRBD1 as D (5 bases). CDR1 and CDR2 (germline): GTSNPN, SVGIG (reference sequence). This CDR3 has 10 residues. Between the trimmed V and J ends, which lost 5 bases and 10 bases, there was a span of 9 bases. The CDR3: CAWPGSEQFF. The CDR3, as DNA: TGTGCCTGGCCAGGGTCCGAGCAGTTCTTC.

The rearrangement joins TRBV11-1 to TRBJ2-1; D gene uncertain. The V gene's germline CDR1 is SGHAT and CDR2 FQDESV (reference sequence). Trimming took 5 bases from V and 6 from J, leaving 23 bases between them. The CDR3 runs to 17 residues. The CDR3 DNA follows: TGTGCCAGCAGCAGCCTACGGTCGCGCCCGTCCCTCAATGAGCAGTTCTTC. As protein: CASSSLRSRPSLNEQFF.

The chain carries TRBV2 and TRBJ1-5; the D is unclear. The V end lost 6 bases, the J end lost 10 bases, and 13 bases lay between the germline ends. Looked up from germline, CDR1 is SNHLY and CDR2 is FYNNEI. This CDR3 is built from 12 residues. DNA of the CDR3: TGTGCCAGCAGAAAGACCGACGAACCCCAGCATTTT. Translation gives CASRKTDEPQHF.

This chain links TRBV6-1 with TRBJ1-1; the D gene is possibly TRBD1 (5 bases). CDR1 and CDR2 from the germline V gene are MNHNS and SASEGT. V lost 3 bases to trimming and J lost 10 bases, with 18 bases between them. The CDR3 runs to 14 residues. In nucleotides, the CDR3 is TGTGCCAGCAGTGAGGGACCCCCCCAGCGGTCAGCTTTCTTT. Residues: CASSEGPPQRSAFF.

This clone was picked up a small number of times. The rearrangement links TRBV4-2 to TRBJ1-2; D is unresolved. CDR3 length: 13 residues. V lost 0 bases to trimming and J lost 8 bases, with 10 bases between them. The germline CDR1 and CDR2 sequences are LGHNA and YNFKEQ. CDR3 nucleotide sequence: TGTGCCAGCAGCCAAGAGAGGGCCGGGGGCTACACCTTC. It specifies CASSQERAGGYTF.

The J gene is TRBJ2-1, the V gene TRBV27; 12 bases match TRBD2. The CDR3 covers 18 residues. Unmatched junction bases numbered 12, after V lost 9 bases and J lost 0 bases. The germline gives CDR1 MNHEY, CDR2 SMNVEV (reference sequence). The DNA for the CDR3 is TGTGCCAGTTACGCACGGACTAGCGGGATCCCCTCCTACAATGAGCAGTTCTTC. Translating it yields CASYARTSGIPSYNEQFF.

This rearrangement joins TRBV30 to TRBJ2-5; D is ambiguous. The V end was cut by 2 bases, the J end by 5 bases, with 6 bases between. The CDR3 is made up of 11 amino acids. Germline-derived CDR1 and CDR2 are GTSNPN and SVGIG (reference sequence). The DNA for the CDR3 is TGTGCCTGGAGTACATTCGAGACCCAGTACTTC. Protein: CAWSTFETQYF.

The V and J genes are TRBV29-1 and TRBJ2-1, with D perhaps given as TRBD1 or TRBD2 (5 bases each). The CDR3 runs to 15 residues. Germline loops: CDR1 SQVTM, CDR2 ANQGSEA. The germline V and J ends were trimmed by 4 bases and 7 bases, with 20 bases remaining between them. Written as DNA, the CDR3 is TGCAGCGTTGGAGTAGGCCTTCAATGGGGGAATGAGCAGTTCTTC. This codes for CSVGVGLQWGNEQFF.

This chain links TRBV30 with TRBJ1-2; D not resolved. This CDR3 spans 12 amino acids. Trimming left V 4 bases short and J 8 bases short, with 14 bases between. Germline CDR1 GTSNPN, CDR2 SVGIG (reference sequence). CDR3 DNA: TGTGCCTGGAACAATTGGGCAGAGGGCTACACCTTC. Residues: CAWNNWAEGYTF. Looking up the rest from reference TRBV30 and TRBJ1-2 gives the full variable domain: SQTIHQWPATLVQPVGSPLSLECTVEGTSNPNLYWYRQAAGRGLQLLFYSVGIGQISSEVPQNLSASRPQDRQFILSSKKLLLSDSGFYLCAWNNWAEGYTFGSGTRLTVV.

This clone appeared a few times. The chain uses TRBV30 and TRBJ1-5, with D perhaps matching TRBD1 (5 bases). Looked up from germline, CDR1 is GTSNPN and CDR2 is SVGIG (reference sequence). The CDR3 is 15 residues long. V was clipped by 2 bases and J by 0 bases, with 11 bases between them. CDR3 loop: CAWSSGGFSNQPQHF. The CDR3 region has the DNA TGTGCCTGGAGTTCGGGGGGATTTAGCAATCAGCCCCAGCATTTT.